Sequencing of this T cell receptor (beta chain) was carried out in a study of blood T cell repertoires in COVID-19. Across the study: Sample material is recorded as cDNA or gDNA derived from T cells, B-cell-depleted T cells, or PBMCs.

The CDR3 loop spans 14 amino acids. Trimming removed 2 bases from V and 6 bases from J, with 14 bases in between. The germline V gene encodes CDR1 WNHNN and CDR2 SYGVQD (reference sequence). Original methodology: Amplification from reference gene primers served as the basis for estimated nucleated cell counts. TCRdb keeps only in-frame clones here, not all; method: immunoSEQ multiplex PCR. V and J calls and clone size are as listed in that table; D and trimming were resolved from the DNA. This table holds 95,000 to 100,000 clones, 80% to 95% found once. The source is a man aged 45-65 years with active COVID-19. The sequencing input was peripheral blood. J is TRBJ2-7 and V is TRBV10-1, with no clear D. CDR3 in amino acids: CASSESGRTGEQYF. DNA for the CDR3: TGCGCCAGCAGTGAGAGTGGTAGAACTGGCGAGCAGTACTTC.